These 25 T cell receptor beta chains were all obtained from the same sample, sequenced in a study of CDR3 diversity in severe acne. Via MiXCR, TCRdb re-called the PCR reads, giving one row per CDR3 protein. Of more than 85,000 distinct CDR3 sequences in the sample, roughly 49% were seen once. Material: blood. The receptors here all came from a male donor with severe acne vulgaris.

The chain uses TRBV19 and TRBJ1-5, with 9 nucleotides matching TRBD1. Per the germline V gene, CDR1 is LNHDA and CDR2 is SQIVND (reference sequence). CDR3 length equals 15 residues. The ends lost 6 bases at V and 7 bases at J; junction bases unmatched: 10. The CDR3 DNA is TGTGCCAGTAGGGAGACAGGGGGACGCAGGCAGCCCCAGCATTTT. Translating gives CASRETGGRRQPQHF.

The chain links TRBV11-2 to TRBJ1-3; D remains unclear. V gave up 4 bases and J gave up 5 bases, with 9 bases separating them. The CDR3 runs 13 residues. Germline V lookup: CDR1 SGHAT, CDR2 FQNNGV. The DNA of the CDR3 is TGTGCCAGCAGCTCCGACCGGAGAAACACCATATATTTT. This gives the protein CASSSDRRNTIYF.

The table lists this clonotype with many counts. This chain joins TRBV6-1 and TRBJ1-5; D ambiguous. Germline CDR1 reads MNHNS; CDR2 reads SASEGT. The CDR3 has 15 residues. CDR3 in amino acids: CASIRAGDSNQPQHF. The CDR3 DNA follows: TGTGCTAGTATTAGAGCCGGTGATAGCAATCAGCCCCAGCATTTT.

About this clonotype: A much larger clone lies one base from this, so it may be a read error. The genes are TRBV10-1 and TRBJ2-2; 7 bases are shared with TRBD2. Germline V gene lookup returns CDR1 WNHNN and CDR2 SYGVQD (reference sequence). The CDR3 covers 16 residues. The CDR3 DNA reads TGCGCCAGCAGTGAGAGGGGTCCCGGGAGGACCGGGGGGCTGTTTTTT. Residues: CASSERGPGRTGGLFF.

This clonotype is termed medium-sized. This sequence joins TRBV7-2 and TRBJ2-7; TRBD2 agrees at 7 bases. Trimming cost V 0 bases and J 6 bases; bases outside gene matches: 2. Germline V gives CDR1 SGHTA, CDR2 FQGNSA. The CDR3 loop spans 13 amino acids. CDR3 sequence reads: CASSLATSTEQYF. CDR3 coding DNA: TGTGCCAGCAGCTTAGCGACTAGCACCGAGCAGTACTTC.

This clonotype was seen only once. The V call is TRBV7-9, the J call TRBJ2-1, with a tentative D call TRBD2 (9 bases). This CDR3 has 17 residues. Trimming pared 2 bases from V and 6 bases from J, leaving 20 bases between. CDR1 and CDR2 (germline): SEHNR, FQNEAQ (reference sequence). CDR3 coding DNA: TGTGCCAGCAGCTTAAATTTGCTAGCGGGACAGGTCAATGAGCAGTTCTTC. This sequence encodes CASSLNLLAGQVNEQFF.

This clonotype was picked up a small number of times. The chain has TRBV12-5 and TRBJ1-5; D gene uncertain. Per germline, CDR1 LGHNT and CDR2 FRNRAP. The V end lost 5 bases, the J end lost 0 bases, and 8 bases lay between the germline ends. CDR3 length equals 14 residues. The CDR3 is CASGPKNSNQPQHF. In DNA, the CDR3 is TGTGCTAGTGGTCCCAAAAATAGCAATCAGCCCCAGCATTTT.

This clonotype was detected many times. V gene TRBV10-2 combines with J gene TRBJ2-1; TRBD2 agrees at 8 bases. V shed 8 bases, J shed 5 bases, and the junction held 8 bases outside the gene matches. CDR3 length equals 14 residues. From germline, CDR1 is WSHSY and CDR2 SAAADI. For the CDR3, the DNA is TGCGCCAGCTCCACTAGCGGTCCAAACAATGAGCAGTTCTTC. Amino acids: CASSTSGPNNEQFF.

This sequence joins TRBV10-2 and TRBJ2-1; 12 bases align to TRBD2. Trimming at V came to 9 bases and at J to 0 bases, leaving 3 bases not matched to a gene. CDR3 length: 15 residues. Germline V gene sequence: CDR1 WSHSY, CDR2 SAAADI. CDR3 amino acids: CARGTSGFSYNEQFF. The DNA for the CDR3 is TGCGCCAGAGGGACTAGCGGGTTCTCCTACAATGAGCAGTTCTTC.

This clonotype showed up many times. CDR3 DNA: TGTGCCAGCAGGAGCTTCGGGCTAGCGGGAGCCACCGGGGAGCTGTTTTTT. This translates into CASRSFGLAGATGELFF. V gene TRBV28 combines with J gene TRBJ2-2, with TRBD2 identical over 10 bases. This CDR3 has 17 residues. J was trimmed by 4 bases and V by 6 bases; bases with no gene match: 11. Germline CDR1 reads MDHEN; CDR2 reads SYDVKM.

Details on this clonotype: As the CDR3 is not closed by the conserved phenylalanine or tryptophan, this likely results from a read error. The CDR3 nucleotides read TGTGCCACCAGCCCAGGGCGGAACACTGAAGCTTTCCTT. Translation gives CATSPGRNTEAFL. The chain couples TRBV24-1 to TRBJ1-1; perhaps TRBD1 as D (5 bases). This CDR3 is built from 13 residues. With 7 bases removed from V and 1 base from J, the gap between germline ends came to 9 bases. CDR1 is KGHDR and CDR2 is SFDVKD in the germline V gene.

This clonotype showed up many times. The rearrangement links TRBV4-3 to TRBJ1-4; 7 bases map to TRBD1. Trimming at V came to 5 bases and at J to 13 bases, leaving 13 bases not matched to a gene. Germline CDR1 reads LGHNA; CDR2 reads YSLEER. CDR3 length equals 14 residues. The CDR3 protein is CASSTGELLGRLFF. The CDR3 nucleotides read TGCGCCAGCAGCACAGGGGAGCTCTTAGGTCGACTGTTTTTT.

The chain links TRBV5-1 to TRBJ2-2; D is possibly TRBD1 (5 bases). This CDR3 spans 16 amino acids. Germline V gene lookup returns CDR1 SGHRS and CDR2 YFSETQ. V gave up 5 bases and J gave up 2 bases, with 16 bases separating them. In DNA, the CDR3 is TGCGCCAGCAGTCAAAAGGGGCCCCGCAACACCGGGGAGCTGTTTTTT. Its protein product is CASSQKGPRNTGELFF.

With regard to this clonotype: Given a much more abundant clone one base away, this may be a read error. The V and J genes are TRBV10-3 and TRBJ2-7; TRBD2 agrees at 10 bases. The junction had 6 bases not matched to a gene; V was cut back by 5 bases and J by 5 bases. Germline assignment: CDR1 ENHRY and CDR2 SYGVKD. The CDR3 is 14 residues long. DNA for the CDR3: TGTGCCATCAGTTACGGGCTAGCGGGGGACGAGCAGTACTTC. The encoded protein is CAISYGLAGDEQYF.

This clonotype occurred many times. This chain connects TRBV6-1 to TRBJ2-3; D is possibly TRBD2 (6 bases). Germline V lookup: CDR1 MNHNS, CDR2 SASEGT. V was shortened by 7 bases and J by 7 bases, with 15 bases between the two germline ends. The CDR3 runs to 13 residues. The CDR3 spells CASKTSLVNTQYF. The CDR3 DNA sequence: TGTGCCAGCAAGACTAGTTTAGTAAATACGCAGTATTTT.

To note about this clonotype: With a much larger clone just one base away, this may be a read error. This chain connects TRBV29-1 to TRBJ1-1; 7 nucleotides line up with TRBD1. This CDR3 has 12 amino acids. V trimming: 4 bases; J trimming: 5 bases; junction bases outside the gene matches: 4. Germline loops: CDR1 SQVTM, CDR2 ANQGSEA. CDR3 protein: CSVGQGMTEAFF. The DNA for the CDR3 is TGCAGCGTTGGACAGGGAATGACTGAAGCTTTCTTT.

This clonotype occurred a few times. The chain has TRBV6-1 and TRBJ2-7; D is possibly TRBD1 (5 bases). The CDR3 has 13 amino acids. V was cut by 7 bases and J by 5 bases, with 15 bases left in between. Germline assignment: CDR1 MNHNS and CDR2 SASEGT. The CDR3 region has the DNA TGTGCCAGCACGGAAGCAGGGCGGAACGAGCAGTACTTC. Translating it yields CASTEAGRNEQYF.

In this sample, this clonotype turned up many times. The V and J genes are TRBV5-1 and TRBJ2-5, with TRBD2 matching over 12 bases. Germline-derived CDR1 and CDR2 are SGHRS and YFSETQ. The CDR3 runs 17 residues. Unmatched junction bases numbered 4, after V lost 0 bases and J lost 1 base. The CDR3 protein is CASSLALAGGPQETQYF. The CDR3 nucleotides read TGCGCCAGCAGCTTGGCGCTAGCGGGAGGGCCCCAAGAGACCCAGTACTTC.

This clonotype has a count of ten or more. A single base separates this from a much larger clone, so it may be a read error. The chain recombines TRBV6-6 with TRBJ1-2, with D perhaps matching TRBD1 (5 bases). Germline loops: CDR1 MNHNY, CDR2 SVGAGI (reference sequence). This CDR3 comprises 16 residues. CDR3 region: CASSLGASTKGYGCTF. The CDR3 DNA is TGTGCCAGCAGCCTAGGGGCATCGACGAAAGGGTATGGCTGCACCTTC.

This clonotype was observed at least ten times. The chain uses TRBV19 and TRBJ2-7, with D perhaps assigned TRBD1 or TRBD2 (5 bases each). The ends were cut back, 8 bases at V and 5 bases at J, with 19 bases in the middle. Germline lookup yields CDR1 LNHDA and CDR2 SQIVND (reference sequence). The CDR3 runs to 14 residues. The CDR3 coding sequence is TGTGCCAGTTCAGACAGCCTCCTCGGGGACGAGCAGTACTTC. Its translation: CASSDSLLGDEQYF. Full variable domain (outside the CDR3, taken from reference TRBV19 and TRBJ2-7): DGGITQSPKYLFRKEGQNVTLSCEQNLNHDAMYWYRQDPGQGLRLIYYSQIVNDFQKGDIAEGYSVSREKKESFPLTVTSAQKNPTAFYLCASSDSLLGDEQYFGPGTRLTVT.

V usage is TRBV25-1 and J usage is TRBJ1-1; D is possibly TRBD1 (5 bases). The germline gives CDR1 MGHDK, CDR2 SYGVNS. There are 13 residues in the CDR3. The ends were cut back, 7 bases at V and 5 bases at J, with 14 bases in the middle. DNA for the CDR3: TGTGCCAGCAATGAGGGGTTGATGACTGAAGCTTTCTTT. It encodes CASNEGLMTEAFF.

At least ten counts were recorded for this clonotype. The chain is built from TRBV7-8 and TRBJ2-1; TRBD2 agrees at 9 bases. Germline CDR1 is SGHVS and CDR2 is FQNEAQ. Losses at the gene ends were 3 bases for V and 0 bases for J; bases not matched to a gene: 12. CDR3 length equals 19 residues. This chain's CDR3 is CASSLWRSVSGSSYNEQFF. As DNA, the CDR3 is TGTGCCAGCAGCTTGTGGCGATCCGTTAGCGGGAGCTCCTACAATGAGCAGTTCTTC.

CDR3 nucleotides: TGCGCCAGCAGCCAAGATCTGGGGGTCTGGGAGACCCAGTACTTC. This codes for CASSQDLGVWETQYF. The rearrangement joins TRBV4-1 to TRBJ2-5; D may correspond to TRBD1 or TRBD2 (5 bases each). This CDR3 has 15 amino acids. Trimming took 0 bases from V and 5 from J, leaving 13 bases between them. Looked up from germline, CDR1 is MGHRA and CDR2 is YSYEKL.

This chain uses TRBV14 with TRBJ2-7, with 9 bases aligning to TRBD2. Unmatched junction bases numbered 5, after V lost 5 bases and J lost 3 bases. CDR1 and CDR2 from the germline V gene are SGHDN and FVKESK. The CDR3 runs 14 residues. This CDR3 is CASSSLTSGYEQYF. As DNA, the CDR3 is TGTGCCAGCAGCTCTTTGACTAGCGGCTACGAGCAGTACTTC.

This rearrangement joins TRBV20-1 to TRBJ2-1, with 8 bases that match TRBD2. This CDR3 is built from 17 residues. The germline CDR1 and CDR2 sequences are DFQATT and SNEGSKA (reference sequence). With V trimmed by 5 bases and J by 0 bases, 12 bases remained unmatched. Here the CDR3 reads CSAGGGWAGGSYNEQFF. DNA for the CDR3: TGCAGTGCTGGAGGGGGGTGGGCGGGGGGCTCCTACAATGAGCAGTTCTTC.